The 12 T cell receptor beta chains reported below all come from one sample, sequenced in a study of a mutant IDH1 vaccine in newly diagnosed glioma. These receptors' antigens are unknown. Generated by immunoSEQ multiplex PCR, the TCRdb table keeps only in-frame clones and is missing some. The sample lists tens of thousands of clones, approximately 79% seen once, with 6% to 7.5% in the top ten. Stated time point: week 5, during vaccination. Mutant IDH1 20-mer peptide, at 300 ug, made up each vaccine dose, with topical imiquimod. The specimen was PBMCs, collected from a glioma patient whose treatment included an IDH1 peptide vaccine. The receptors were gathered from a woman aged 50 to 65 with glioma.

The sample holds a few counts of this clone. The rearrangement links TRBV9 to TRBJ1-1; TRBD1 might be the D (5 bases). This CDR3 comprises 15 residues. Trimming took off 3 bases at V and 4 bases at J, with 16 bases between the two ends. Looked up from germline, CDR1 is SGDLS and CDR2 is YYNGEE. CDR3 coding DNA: TGTGCCAGCAGCGAGGGCGCAGGGCGGGTCACTGAAGCTTTCTTT. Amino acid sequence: CASSEGAGRVTEAFF.

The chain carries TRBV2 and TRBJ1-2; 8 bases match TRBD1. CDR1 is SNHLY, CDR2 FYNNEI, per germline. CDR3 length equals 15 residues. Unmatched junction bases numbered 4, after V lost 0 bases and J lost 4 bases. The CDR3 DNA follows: TGTGCCAGCAGTGAAGCGATGGACAGGGCCTATGGCTACACCTTC. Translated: CASSEAMDRAYGYTF. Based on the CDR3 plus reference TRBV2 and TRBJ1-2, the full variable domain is EPEVTQTPSHQVTQMGQEVILRCVPISNHLYFYWYRQILGQKVEFLVSFYNNEISEKSEIFDDQFSVERPDGSNFTLKIRSTKLEDSAMYFCASSEAMDRAYGYTFGSGTRLTVV.

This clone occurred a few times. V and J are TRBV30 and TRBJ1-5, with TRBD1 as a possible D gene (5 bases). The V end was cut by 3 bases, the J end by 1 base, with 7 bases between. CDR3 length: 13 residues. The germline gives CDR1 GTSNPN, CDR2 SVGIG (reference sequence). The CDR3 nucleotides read TGTGCCTGGAGCGGGGGGAGCAATCAGCCCCAGCATTTT. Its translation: CAWSGGSNQPQHF.

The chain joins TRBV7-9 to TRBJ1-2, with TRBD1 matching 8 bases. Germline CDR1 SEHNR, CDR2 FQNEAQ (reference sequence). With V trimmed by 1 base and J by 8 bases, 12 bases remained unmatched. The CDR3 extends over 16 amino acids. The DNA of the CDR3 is TGTGCCAGCAGCTTAGAAGTTTCAGGGGGCTCCCTAGGCTACACCTTC. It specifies CASSLEVSGGSLGYTF.

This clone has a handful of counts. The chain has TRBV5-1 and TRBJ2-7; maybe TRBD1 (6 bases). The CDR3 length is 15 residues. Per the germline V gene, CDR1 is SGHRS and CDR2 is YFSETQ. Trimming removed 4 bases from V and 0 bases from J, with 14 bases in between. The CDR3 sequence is CASSPALQGSYEQYF. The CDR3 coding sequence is TGCGCCAGCAGCCCGGCCTTACAGGGCTCCTACGAGCAGTACTTC.

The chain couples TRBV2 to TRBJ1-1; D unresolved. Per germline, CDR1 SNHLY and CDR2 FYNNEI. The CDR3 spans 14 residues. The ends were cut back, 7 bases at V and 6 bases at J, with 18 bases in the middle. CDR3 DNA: TGTGCCAGCATAGGGTCGCTATCGTCGGCTGAAGCTTTCTTT. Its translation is CASIGSLSSAEAFF.

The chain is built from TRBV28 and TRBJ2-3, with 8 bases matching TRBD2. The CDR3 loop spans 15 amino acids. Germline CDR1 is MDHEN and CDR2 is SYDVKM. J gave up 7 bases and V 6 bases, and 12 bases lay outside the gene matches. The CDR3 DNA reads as TGTGCCAGCAGCGGTAGCGGGGCTCGCGGAAATACGCAGTATTTT. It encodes CASSGSGARGNTQYF.

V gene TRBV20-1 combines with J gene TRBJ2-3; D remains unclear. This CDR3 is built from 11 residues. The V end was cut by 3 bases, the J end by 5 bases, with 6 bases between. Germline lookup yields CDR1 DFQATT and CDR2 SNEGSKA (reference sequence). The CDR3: CSASVLDTQYF. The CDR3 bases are TGCAGTGCTAGTGTCTTAGATACGCAGTATTTT.

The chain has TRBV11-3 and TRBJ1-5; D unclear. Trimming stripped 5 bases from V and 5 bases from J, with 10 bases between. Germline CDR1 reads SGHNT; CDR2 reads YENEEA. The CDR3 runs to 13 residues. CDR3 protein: CASSHGRDQPQHF. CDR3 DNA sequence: TGTGCCAGCAGCCATGGACGGGATCAGCCCCAGCATTTT.

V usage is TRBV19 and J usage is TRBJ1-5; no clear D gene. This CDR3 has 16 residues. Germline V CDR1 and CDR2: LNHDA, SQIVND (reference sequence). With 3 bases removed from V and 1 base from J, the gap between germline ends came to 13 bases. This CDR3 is CASSIMGIGSNQPQHF. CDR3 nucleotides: TGTGCCAGTAGTATTATGGGAATCGGGAGCAATCAGCCCCAGCATTTT.

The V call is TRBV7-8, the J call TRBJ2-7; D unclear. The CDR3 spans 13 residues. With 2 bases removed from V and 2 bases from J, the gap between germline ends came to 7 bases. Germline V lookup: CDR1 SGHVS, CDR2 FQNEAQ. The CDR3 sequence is CASSLIRPYEQYF. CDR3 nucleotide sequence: TGTGCCAGCAGCTTAATCAGGCCCTACGAGCAGTACTTC.

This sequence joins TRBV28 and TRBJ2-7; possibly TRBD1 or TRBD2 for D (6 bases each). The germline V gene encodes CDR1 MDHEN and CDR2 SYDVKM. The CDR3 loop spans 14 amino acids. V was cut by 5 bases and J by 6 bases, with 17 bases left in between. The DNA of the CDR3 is TGTGCCAGCAGTCGGGTAAGGGGGGCGGGCGAGCAGTACTTC. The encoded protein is CASSRVRGAGEQYF.